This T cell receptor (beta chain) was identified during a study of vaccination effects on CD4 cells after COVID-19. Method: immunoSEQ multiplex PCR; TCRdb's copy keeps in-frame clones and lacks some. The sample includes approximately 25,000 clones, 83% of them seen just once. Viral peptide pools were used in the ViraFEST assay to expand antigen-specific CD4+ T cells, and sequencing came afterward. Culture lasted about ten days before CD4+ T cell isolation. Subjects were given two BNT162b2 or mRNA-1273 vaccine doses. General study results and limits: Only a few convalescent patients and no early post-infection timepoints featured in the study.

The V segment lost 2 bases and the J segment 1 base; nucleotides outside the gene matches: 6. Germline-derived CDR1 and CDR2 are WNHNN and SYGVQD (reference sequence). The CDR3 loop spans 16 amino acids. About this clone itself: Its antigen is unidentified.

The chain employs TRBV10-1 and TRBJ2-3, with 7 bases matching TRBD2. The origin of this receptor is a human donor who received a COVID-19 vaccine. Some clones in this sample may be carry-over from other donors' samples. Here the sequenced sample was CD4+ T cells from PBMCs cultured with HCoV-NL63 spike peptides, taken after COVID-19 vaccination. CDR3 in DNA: TGCGCCAGCAGTGAGGGGTTGAGCGGGGGCACAGATACGCAGTATTTT. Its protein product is CASSEGLSGGTDTQYF.